This T cell receptor beta chain was recovered during a study of identical twins listed by TCRdb under 2016. For the wider study: The study deep-sequenced TCR alpha and beta repertoires from monozygotic twins, unrelated adults of various ages and cord blood to test whether fetal clonotypes persist. Replicate twin experiments were performed at different times using different library preparation protocols to rule out contamination.

The full study reports these points: In monozygotic twins, out-of-frame TCR alpha sharing was systematically underestimated by recombination models, although the models agreed with sharing between unrelated individuals. Zero-insertion analyses could be partly confounded by invariant T cells such as MAIT and iNKT, although diverse VJ usage argued against such confounding for most clonotypes. Abundant cord blood beta clonotypes carried fewer insertions; young adult naive repertoires showed a weaker similar trend, while memory repertoires showed none. Out-of-frame TCR alpha sequences shared between twins showed an excess of low generation-probability sequences compared with coincidental sharing between unrelated individuals. Because the same donors could not be followed over many years, the conclusions relied on cross-sectional statistical analysis. In beta out-of-frame sequences, excess twin sharing was weaker, because having fewer shared sequences lowered the signal-to-noise ratio.

From a lookup of the germline V gene (reference sequence), CDR1 and CDR2 are GTSNPN and SVGIG. V is reduced by 0 bases and J by 4 bases, leaving a spacing of 13 bases between them. Taken from cysteine to phenylalanine, the CDR3 has 15 residues. The retained sequence is limited to the CDR3, 45 bases, with the frame set at the first base. This clonotype was observed a handful of times. The clone's antigen remains unknown. No quality values exist for individual bases; no much larger clone is one base distant. All donors were healthy Caucasians. Miltenyi CD45RO+ enrichment and human naive T-cell isolation kits were used to isolate memory (CD45RO+) and naive T cells from PBMC. The library was obtained by 5' RACE. Sequencing was performed on an Illumina HiSeq 2000. Template switching added a universal primer binding site, and the final cDNA carried a unique molecular identifier that allowed TCR cDNA molecules to be counted accurately. First-strand cDNA for TCR alpha and beta chains was synthesized from specific primers in the conserved constant-segment region. Each cDNA library was double barcoded, with a SMART-Mk sample barcode plus Illumina barcodes, to control for contamination. Two successive PCR steps introduced TruSeq adapter sequences along with Illumina sample barcodes. Sequencing of the TCR alpha and beta cDNA libraries was done on the Illumina HiSeq platform using custom primers. The authors processed their data as follows. Raw reads were processed with MiGEC to extract unique molecular identifiers, and MiXCR was used to determine CDR3 positions. Recombination models were inferred per individual with the repgenHMM and IGoR tools using an EM algorithm. The analysis of shared clonotypes was done with the tcR package in R, with sharing normalized by the product of cloneset sizes. To study raw recombination without the effects of thymic and clonal selection, out-of-frame nonproductive sequences were analyzed. The raw public reads went through TCRdb reprocessing: fastp at Q25, MiXCR clone calling, in-frame beta chains kept. Every distinct CDR3 protein forms one entry, paired with its most common genes and DNA. Here the V and J calls rest on TCRdb's processing, not on the authors' analysis. A total of 240,000 or so distinct CDR3 sequences appear in this sample, approximately 10% of them only once. More than 8.5% of the sample comes from the top ten.

Sequencing was carried out using memory T cells sorted from blood. What the cell subset or site label conveys for this sample: CD45RO+ enriched T cells. The chain uses TRBV30 and TRBJ1-3; the D gene is possibly TRBD1, with 5 bases matching. The TCR originated in a man aged 50-59 years in good health. The CDR3 loop reads CAWSVLQGGGNTIYF. The sequenced DNA: TGTGCCTGGAGTGTACTCCAGGGTGGCGGAAACACCATATATTTT.